This passage covers 32 T cell receptor beta chains from one sample sequenced in a study of blood T cells in healthy people across ages. Combining a sample-barcoded 5' primer with a J-beta primer mix, a second PCR ran for 7 to 11 cycles. TCRdb ran MiXCR on the 5' RACE reads and lists one entry per CDR3 protein. The data contain 1.8 million or so distinct CDR3 sequences, roughly two fifths of them singletons. The sample comprised blood. Every receptor here comes from a human donor in good health.

The rearrangement uses TRBV20-1 and TRBJ2-1; 8 bases line up with TRBD2. CDR1 and CDR2 (germline): DFQATT, SNEGSKA (reference sequence). This CDR3 spans 13 amino acids. With 4 bases clipped from V and 4 bases from J, the junction kept 3 bases outside the gene matches. CDR3 residues: CSAKRGSYNEQFF. The CDR3 DNA is TGCAGTGCTAAGCGGGGGAGTTACAATGAGCAGTTCTTC.

The chain carries TRBV3-1 and TRBJ2-1; TRBD1 aligns across 7 bases. Germline CDR1 LGHDT, CDR2 YNNKEL (reference sequence). The CDR3 totals 14 residues. Trimming took 4 bases from V and 8 from J; bases not matched to a gene: 8. CDR3 protein: CASSRRDSWDEQFF. The CDR3, as DNA: TGTGCCAGCAGCCGCCGGGACAGTTGGGATGAGCAGTTCTTC.

This clonotype was observed a few times. The genes are TRBV5-6 and TRBJ2-7; D remains ambiguous. The CDR3 loop spans 14 amino acids. Trimming took off 3 bases at V and 0 bases at J, with 10 bases between the two ends. In germline, CDR1 is SGHDT, CDR2 YYEEEE. CDR3 sequence reads: CASSYYSLSYEQYF. In DNA form, the CDR3 reads TGTGCCAGCAGCTATTACTCCCTCTCCTACGAGCAGTACTTC. Full variable domain (outside the CDR3, taken from reference TRBV5-6 and TRBJ2-7): DAGVTQSPTHLIKTRGQQVTLRCSPKSGHDTVSWYQQALGQGPQFIFQYYEEEERQRGNFPDRFSGHQFPNYSSELNVNALLLGDSALYLCASSYYSLSYEQYFGPGTRLTVT.

This clonotype showed up just a few times. This chain links TRBV6-1 with TRBJ2-1, with TRBD2 matching 12 bases. Trimming removed 7 bases from V and 3 bases from J; junction bases left unmatched: 7. The V gene's germline CDR1 is MNHNS and CDR2 SASEGT. This CDR3 has 16 residues. The CDR3 DNA is TGTGCCAGCAAATCACTAGCGGGGGGATTCTACAATGAGCAGTTCTTC. Amino acid sequence: CASKSLAGGFYNEQFF.

In this sample, this clonotype turned up a few times. This chain joins TRBV12-3 or TRBV12-4 and TRBJ2-1; 11 nucleotides agree with TRBD1. The length of the CDR3 is 15 residues. J gave up 3 bases and V 8 bases, and 6 bases lay outside the gene matches. CDR3 nucleotide sequence: TGTGCCAGCCTCTTGGGACAGGGGGTCTACAATGAGCAGTTCTTC. This codes for CASLLGQGVYNEQFF.

This chain's CDR3 is CASSWDKIGLGTDTQYF. CDR3 DNA: TGTGCCAGCAGCTGGGACAAAATTGGACTAGGGACGGATACGCAGTATTTT. The chain is built from TRBV7-2 and TRBJ2-3; D might be TRBD2 (7 bases). Per germline, CDR1 SGHTA and CDR2 FQGNSA. Trimming took 4 bases from V and 6 from J, leaving 23 bases between them. The CDR3 length is 17 residues.

The V gene is TRBV4-3, the J gene TRBJ2-3; D tentatively reads TRBD1 or TRBD2 (6 bases each). The CDR3 covers 17 residues. Germline values: CDR1 LGHNA, CDR2 YSLEER. V gave up 0 bases and J gave up 6 bases, with 19 bases separating them. CDR3 sequence (DNA): TGCGCCAGCAGCCAAGATCGGCAGGGGCCGGGAGTGGATACGCAGTATTTT. Its translation is CASSQDRQGPGVDTQYF.

CDR3 region: CSVGLSEGSPLHF. CDR3 DNA: TGCAGCGTTGGCCTATCGGAGGGTTCACCCCTCCACTTT. The chain carries TRBV29-1 and TRBJ1-6; no clear D gene. The V gene lost 4 bases and the J gene lost 9 bases, with 13 bases spanning the gap. The CDR3 loop spans 13 amino acids. The germline V gene encodes CDR1 SQVTM and CDR2 ANQGSEA. Variable domain in full (rest from reference TRBV29-1 and TRBJ1-6): SAVISQKPSRDICQRGTSLTIQCQVDSQVTMMFWYRQQPGQSLTLIATANQGSEATYESGFVIDKFPISRPNLTFSTLTVSNMSPEDSSIYLCSVGLSEGSPLHFGNGTRLTVT.

This clonotype was found a few times. The V gene is TRBV6-1, the J gene TRBJ2-1, with a weak D call TRBD2 (5 bases). V lost 3 bases to trimming and J lost 4 bases, with 13 bases between them. The CDR3 is made up of 15 amino acids. Germline V gene sequence: CDR1 MNHNS, CDR2 SASEGT. CDR3 loop: CASSEGSDFYNEQFF. CDR3 nucleotide sequence: TGTGCCAGCAGTGAGGGTAGCGACTTTTACAATGAGCAGTTCTTC.

This clonotype was counted only a few times. The chain couples TRBV12-3 or TRBV12-4 to TRBJ1-1; D gene ambiguous. The CDR3 runs to 14 residues. The V end lost 1 base, the J end lost 5 bases, and 11 bases lay between the germline ends. The CDR3 nucleotides read TGTGCCAGCAGTTTAGGGTATTCTAGTACTGAAGCTTTCTTT. Its translation: CASSLGYSSTEAFF.

The V call is TRBV19, the J call TRBJ1-2, with D uncertain. The germline V gene has CDR1 LNHDA and CDR2 SQIVND (reference sequence). With 6 bases removed from V and 1 base from J, the gap between germline ends came to 15 bases. The CDR3 totals 15 residues. This CDR3 reads CASSSGRIINYGYTF. CDR3 sequence (DNA): TGTGCCAGTAGCTCGGGCAGAATAATTAACTATGGCTACACCTTC.

DNA for the CDR3: TGCAGTGCTGGGGGGACAGCCGATAATTCACCCCTCCACTTT. As protein: CSAGGTADNSPLHF. This chain links TRBV20-1 with TRBJ1-6; the match to TRBD1 covers 7 bases. With 5 bases clipped from V and 5 bases from J, the junction kept 6 bases outside the gene matches. Germline assignment: CDR1 DFQATT and CDR2 SNEGSKA (reference sequence). CDR3 length equals 14 residues.

This clonotype was observed a few times. This chain joins TRBV28 and TRBJ2-7; 12 positions agree with TRBD1. The J segment lost 3 bases and the V segment lost 7 bases, leaving 10 bases of the junction unmatched. The CDR3 covers 16 residues. The germline CDR1 and CDR2 sequences are MDHEN and SYDVKM. The CDR3 loop reads CASNVAGTGGFYEQYF. CDR3 sequence (DNA): TGTGCCAGCAACGTAGCCGGGACAGGGGGCTTCTACGAGCAGTACTTC.

This clonotype has a handful of counts. The chain joins TRBV6-5 to TRBJ2-7, with D perhaps matching TRBD1 (5 bases). The CDR3 consists of 13 residues. Per germline, CDR1 MNHEY and CDR2 SVGAGI. Trimming removed 2 bases from V and 6 bases from J, with 11 bases in between. CDR3 DNA sequence: TGTGCCAGCAGTTACACGGCCCAGGGCGAGCAGTACTTC. Translating it yields CASSYTAQGEQYF.

The chain employs TRBV27 and TRBJ2-1; D perhaps matches TRBD1 (6 bases). Germline CDR1 MNHEY, CDR2 SMNVEV (reference sequence). Trimming left V 5 bases short and J 13 bases short, with 21 bases between. The CDR3 has 14 amino acids. The CDR3 DNA reads TGTGCCAGCAGTGTCCGGGACACTGAAGAGACCCAGTTCTTC. Translating it yields CASSVRDTEETQFF.

The rearrangement links TRBV28 to TRBJ1-1; 7 nucleotides match TRBD1. The ends lost 7 bases at V and 5 bases at J; junction bases unmatched: 4. CDR1 MDHEN and CDR2 SYDVKM come from the germline V gene. This CDR3 comprises 12 residues. CDR3 residues: CASTVDRTEAFF. The CDR3 bases are TGTGCCAGCACCGTGGACAGGACTGAAGCTTTCTTT.

Notes on this clonotype: With a far larger clone one base away, a read error is the likely cause. The chain recombines TRBV28 with TRBJ2-3, with D unclear. Germline V gene data show CDR1 as MDHEN and CDR2 as SYDVKM. CDR3 length equals 12 residues. V gave up 6 bases and J gave up 1 base, with 5 bases separating them. Written as DNA, the CDR3 is TGTGCCAGCAGGTCCCGCACAGATACGCAGTATTTT. Translation: CASRSRTDTQYF.

In its sample, this clonotype was seen many times. V gene TRBV20-1 combines with J gene TRBJ2-1; 13 bases are a match to TRBD2. J gave up 6 bases and V 4 bases, and 3 bases lay outside the gene matches. There are 14 residues in the CDR3. Per the germline V gene, CDR1 is DFQATT and CDR2 is SNEGSKA (reference sequence). The CDR3 spells CSAKLAGGVNEQFF. The DNA of the CDR3 is TGCAGTGCTAAACTAGCGGGGGGGGTCAATGAGCAGTTCTTC.

The rearrangement links TRBV28 to TRBJ2-7; D gene uncertain. V lost 6 bases to trimming and J lost 4 bases, with 13 bases between them. CDR3 length equals 13 residues. The germline CDR1 and CDR2 sequences are MDHEN and SYDVKM. Here the CDR3 reads CASSHDTLYEQYF. The CDR3 region has the DNA TGTGCCAGCAGCCATGACACCTTATACGAGCAGTACTTC.

The chain is built from TRBV7-2 and TRBJ2-5; a possible D gene is TRBD2 (6 bases). The CDR3 is 15 residues long. The V end lost 3 bases, the J end lost 5 bases, and 16 bases lay between the germline ends. CDR1 and CDR2 (germline): SGHTA, FQGNSA. The DNA of the CDR3 is TGTGCCAGCAGCTTCAGGCCCTTTGGGGGGGAGACCCAGTACTTC. It codes for CASSFRPFGGETQYF.

The J gene is TRBJ1-5, the V gene TRBV19; D is ambiguous. The CDR3 runs 16 residues. V was pared by 0 bases and J by 5 bases, with 14 bases between. CDR1 and CDR2 (germline): LNHDA, SQIVND (reference sequence). DNA for the CDR3: TGTGCCAGTAGTATAGATTCCGAGACTGCGTATCAGCCCCAGCATTTT. Protein: CASSIDSETAYQPQHF.

The chain recombines TRBV30 with TRBJ2-2; D unclear. Trimming left V 3 bases short and J 0 bases short, with 5 bases between. Per germline, CDR1 GTSNPN and CDR2 SVGIG (reference sequence). The CDR3 has 13 amino acids. The CDR3 DNA follows: TGTGCCTGGAGAGGCGCGAACACCGGGGAGCTGTTTTTT. This encodes CAWRGANTGELFF.

This chain joins TRBV6-2 or TRBV6-3 and TRBJ2-1; D is tentatively TRBD1 or TRBD2 (5 bases each). Trimming took off 1 base at V and 6 bases at J, with 19 bases between the two ends. Germline loops: CDR1 MNHEY, CDR2 SVGEGT. The CDR3 consists of 17 residues. The CDR3 DNA sequence: TGTGCCAGCAGTTACTTGAGGGGTTCCGGGCTGGCCAATGAGCAGTTCTTC. This sequence encodes CASSYLRGSGLANEQFF.

The chain employs TRBV15 and TRBJ1-1; the D gene is possibly TRBD1 (5 bases). Germline CDR1 is LNHNV and CDR2 is YYDKDF (reference sequence). This CDR3 has 15 amino acids. V dropped 1 base and J dropped 2 bases, with 11 bases sitting between them. The DNA of the CDR3 is TGTGCCACCAGCAGAGGATTCGGGGGAAACACTGAAGCTTTCTTT. Residues: CATSRGFGGNTEAFF.

This clonotype came up many times. V is TRBV4-2 and J is TRBJ1-1; 7 bases line up with TRBD1. In germline, CDR1 is LGHNA, CDR2 YNFKEQ. The CDR3 is 13 amino acids. Trimming at V came to 6 bases and at J to 1 base, leaving 2 bases not matched to a gene. The DNA of the CDR3 is TGTGCCAGCAGAGGGACAGAGAACACTGAAGCTTTCTTT. Translation gives CASRGTENTEAFF.

The chain joins TRBV7-2 to TRBJ2-1, with D perhaps matching TRBD1 (5 bases). Germline lookup yields CDR1 SGHTA and CDR2 FQGNSA. The length of the CDR3 is 18 residues. Trimming took off 9 bases at V and 0 bases at J, with 24 bases between the two ends. The CDR3 is CASSPGPETAISYNEQFF. The CDR3 DNA is TGTGCCAGTAGCCCCGGACCAGAGACAGCGATCTCCTACAATGAGCAGTTCTTC.

The chain joins TRBV5-1 to TRBJ2-1, with TRBD2 identical over 11 bases. V was clipped by 0 bases and J by 3 bases; unmatched bases: 5. The CDR3 is made up of 17 amino acids. The V gene's germline CDR1 is SGHRS and CDR2 YFSETQ. DNA for the CDR3: TGCGCCAGCAGCTTGGTTGGGACTAGCGGATACTACAATGAGCAGTTCTTC. Its translation is CASSLVGTSGYYNEQFF.

The chain joins TRBV9 to TRBJ1-2; unclear D gene. CDR1 is SGDLS, CDR2 YYNGEE, per germline. V lost 0 bases, J lost 2 bases, and 8 bases lay in between. The CDR3 sequence is 14 residues long. Here the CDR3 DNA reads TGTGCCAGCAGCGTAGACCAGAGGAACTATGGCTACACCTTC. Its protein product is CASSVDQRNYGYTF.

This rearrangement joins TRBV28 to TRBJ2-3; D unclear. The germline CDR1 and CDR2 sequences are MDHEN and SYDVKM. V was cut by 0 bases and J by 3 bases, with 10 bases left in between. This CDR3 has 15 residues. CDR3: CASSLWAEDTDTQYF. In DNA, the CDR3 is TGTGCCAGCAGTTTATGGGCAGAAGATACAGATACGCAGTATTTT.

This chain joins TRBV28 and TRBJ2-1, with D tentatively TRBD1 (5 bases). V lost 0 bases and J 6 bases, leaving 12 bases between the germline ends. The CDR3 is 15 residues long. Germline loops: CDR1 MDHEN, CDR2 SYDVKM. The CDR3, as DNA: TGTGCCAGCAGTTTATGGGGGCAGAACTGCAATGAGCAGTTCTTC. This codes for CASSLWGQNCNEQFF. The full variable domain, rest sourced from reference TRBV28 and TRBJ2-1, is DVKVTQSSRYLVKRTGEKVFLECVQDMDHENMFWYRQDPGLGLRLIYFSYDVKMKEKGDIPEGYSVSREKKERFSLILESASTNQTSMYLCASSLWGQNCNEQFFGPGTRLTVL.

A few counts support this clonotype. The CDR3 here is CSVEGGARNGYTF. The CDR3, as DNA: TGCAGCGTTGAAGGGGGCGCCCGCAATGGCTACACCTTC. This sequence joins TRBV29-1 and TRBJ1-2; weak D call: TRBD1 (5 bases). CDR3 length: 13 residues. V was cut by 1 base and J by 6 bases, with 12 bases left in between. Germline values: CDR1 SQVTM, CDR2 ANQGSEA.

This chain links TRBV29-1 with TRBJ1-2; TRBD1 agrees at 9 bases. The germline V gene has CDR1 SQVTM and CDR2 ANQGSEA. V gave up 1 base and J gave up 11 bases; unmatched junction bases: 20. The CDR3 consists of 17 residues. The CDR3 spells CSVEGSGTGFLLGGYTF. Written as DNA, the CDR3 is TGCAGCGTTGAAGGATCCGGGACAGGGTTTCTCTTAGGAGGTTACACCTTC.